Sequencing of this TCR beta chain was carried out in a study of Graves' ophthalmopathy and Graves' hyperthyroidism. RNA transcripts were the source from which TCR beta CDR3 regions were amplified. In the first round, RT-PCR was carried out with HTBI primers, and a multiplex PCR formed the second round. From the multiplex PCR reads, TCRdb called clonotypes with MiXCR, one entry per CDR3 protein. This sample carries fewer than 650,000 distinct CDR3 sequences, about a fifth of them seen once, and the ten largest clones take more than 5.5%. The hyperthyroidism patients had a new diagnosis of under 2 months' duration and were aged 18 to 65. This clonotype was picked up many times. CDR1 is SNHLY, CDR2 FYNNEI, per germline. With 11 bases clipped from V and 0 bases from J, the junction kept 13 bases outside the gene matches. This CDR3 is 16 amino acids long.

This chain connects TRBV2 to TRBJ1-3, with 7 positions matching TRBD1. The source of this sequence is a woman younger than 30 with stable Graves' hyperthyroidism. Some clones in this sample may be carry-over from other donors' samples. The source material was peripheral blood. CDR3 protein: CASHWDSETSGNTIYF. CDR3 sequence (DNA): TGTGCCTCTCACTGGGACAGTGAGACCTCTGGAAACACCATATATTTT.